Sequencing of this T cell receptor (beta chain) was carried out in a study of cytomegalovirus exposure and HLA in healthy donors. Findings and caveats of the study: Trimming of TCR beta V- and J-genes showed a link, identified in a later analysis, to a missense DCLRE1C variant. According to the study, roughly 160 TCR beta chains were cytomegalovirus-associated. In vitro work confirmed that three CMV-associated chains recognize CMV antigens.

The CDR3 spans 17 residues. Germline CDR1 SGHAT, CDR2 FQNNGV. Losses at the gene ends were 6 bases for V and 6 bases for J; bases not matched to a gene: 13. The primer mix had 60 Vbeta and 13 Jbeta primers. Under the authors' procedure: An analysis that came later counted 80 million or so unique TCR beta chains, 10 million to 12 million shared. The repertoire was sequenced with immunoSEQ multiplex PCR; TCRdb's copy has only in-frame clones and lacks some. Clone size and the V and J calls come from that table; the DNA yielded D and trimming. The sample contains 160,000 or so clones, 81% of which appear only once. Concerning this clone: Its antigen is currently unknown.

This sequence was found in a woman younger than 35 in good health and CMV-seropositive. The chain uses TRBV11-2 and TRBJ2-7, with TRBD2 identical over 14 bases. Sequencing used PBMCs. CDR3 nucleotides: TGTGCCAGCAGACTAGGGACTAGCGGGGGAGTCCCCTCCGAGCAGTACTTC. Its translation is CASRLGTSGGVPSEQYF.